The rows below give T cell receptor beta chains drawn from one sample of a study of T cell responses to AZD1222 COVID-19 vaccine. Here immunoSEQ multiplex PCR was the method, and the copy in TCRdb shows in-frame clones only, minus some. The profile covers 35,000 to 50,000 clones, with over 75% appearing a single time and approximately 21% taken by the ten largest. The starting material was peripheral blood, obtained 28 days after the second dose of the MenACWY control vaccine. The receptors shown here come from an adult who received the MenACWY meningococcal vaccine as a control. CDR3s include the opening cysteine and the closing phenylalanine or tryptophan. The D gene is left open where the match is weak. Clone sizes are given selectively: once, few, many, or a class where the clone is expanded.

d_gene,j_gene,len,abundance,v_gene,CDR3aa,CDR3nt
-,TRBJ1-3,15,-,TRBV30,CAWSAHMRSGNTIYF,TGTGCCTGGAGTGCACACATGCGATCTGGAAACACCATATATTTT
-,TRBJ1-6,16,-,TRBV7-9,CASSLIGPTYNSPLHF,TGTGCCAGCAGCTTAATAGGGCCGACCTATAATTCACCCCTCCACTTT
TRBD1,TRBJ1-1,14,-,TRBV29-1,CSVGEFLGQPEAFF,TGCAGCGTTGGAGAGTTTTTGGGACAGCCTGAAGCTTTCTTT
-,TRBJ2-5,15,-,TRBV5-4,CASSSYRDKQETQYF,TGTGCCAGCAGCTCATACCGGGACAAACAAGAGACCCAGTACTTC
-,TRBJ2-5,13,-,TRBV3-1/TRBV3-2,CASSHGTEETQYF,TGTGCCAGCAGCCACGGGACCGAAGAGACCCAGTACTTC
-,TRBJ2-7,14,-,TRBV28,CASFGERSSYEQYF,TGTGCCAGTTTCGGGGAGCGCAGCTCCTACGAGCAGTACTTC
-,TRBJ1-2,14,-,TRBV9,CARSVGGGVYGYTF,TGTGCCCGCAGCGTAGGAGGGGGGGTATATGGCTACACCTTC
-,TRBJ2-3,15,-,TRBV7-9,CASSLDMGSTDTQYF,TGTGCCAGCAGCTTAGATATGGGAAGCACAGATACGCAGTATTTT
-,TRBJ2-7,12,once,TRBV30,CALTTGSYEQYF,TGTGCCTTAACGACGGGATCCTACGAGCAGTACTTC
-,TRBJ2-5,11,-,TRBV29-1,CSVGVGETQYF,TGCAGCGTTGGGGTGGGGGAGACCCAGTACTTC
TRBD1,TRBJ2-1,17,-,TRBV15,CATSLGGQGTIYNEQFF,TGTGCCACCAGCTTAGGTGGACAGGGAACAATCTACAATGAGCAGTTCTTC
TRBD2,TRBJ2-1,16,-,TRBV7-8,CASSFRAGGRYNEQFF,TGTGCCAGCAGCTTTCGAGCGGGAGGTCGCTACAATGAGCAGTTCTTC
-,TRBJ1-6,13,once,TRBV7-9,CASSLAAVTPLHF,TGTGCCAGCAGCTTAGCGGCGGTTACACCCCTCCACTTT
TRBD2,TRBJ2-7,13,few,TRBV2,CASTRRSGDEQYF,TGTGCCAGCACCCGACGCAGCGGGGACGAGCAGTACTTC
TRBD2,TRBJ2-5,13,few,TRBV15,CATSTAGGETQYF,TGTGCCACCAGCACAGCGGGGGGAGAGACCCAGTACTTC
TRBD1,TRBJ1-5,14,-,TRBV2,CASIKEGAGQPQHF,TGTGCCAGCATCAAAGAGGGGGCGGGCCAGCCCCAGCATTTT
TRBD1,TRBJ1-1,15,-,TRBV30,CAWSKLGQGSTEAFF,TGTGCCTGGAGTAAATTAGGACAGGGGTCCACTGAAGCTTTCTTT
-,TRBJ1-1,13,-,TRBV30,CAWKQVGQAEAFF,TGTGCCTGGAAACAGGTCGGGCAGGCTGAAGCTTTCTTT
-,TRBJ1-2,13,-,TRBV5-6,CASSLGANYGYTF,TGTGCCAGCAGCTTAGGTGCTAACTATGGCTACACCTTC
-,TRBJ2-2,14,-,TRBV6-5,CASSYSQEPKELFF,TGTGCCAGCAGTTACTCGCAGGAACCCAAGGAGCTGTTTTTT
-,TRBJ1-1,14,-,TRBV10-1,CASSEGTANTEAFF,TGCGCCAGCAGTGAAGGGACGGCGAACACTGAAGCTTTCTTT
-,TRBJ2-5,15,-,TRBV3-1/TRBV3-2,CASSRGGGALETQYF,TGTGCCAGCAGCCGAGGAGGGGGGGCTCTAGAGACCCAGTACTTC
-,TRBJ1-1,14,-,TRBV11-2,CASSPQIVNTEAFF,TGTGCCAGCAGCCCACAGATTGTGAACACTGAAGCTTTCTTT
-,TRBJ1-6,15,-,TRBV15,CATSRASGDNSPLHF,TGTGCCACCAGCAGAGCGTCCGGGGATAATTCACCCCTCCACTTT
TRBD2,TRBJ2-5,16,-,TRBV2,CASSEEGGGTQETQYF,TGTGCCAGCAGTGAAGAGGGCGGGGGGACTCAAGAGACCCAGTACTTC
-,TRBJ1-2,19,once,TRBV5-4,CASSLGGVPQLSLNYGYTF,TGTGCCAGCAGCTTGGGCGGGGTCCCACAACTTAGTCTCAACTATGGCTACACCTTC
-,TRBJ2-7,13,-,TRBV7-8,CASSLTSTYEQYF,TGTGCCAGCAGCTTAACCTCCACCTACGAGCAGTACTTC
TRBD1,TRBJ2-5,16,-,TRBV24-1,CATSDFGTGAGETQYF,TGTGCCACCAGTGATTTTGGGACAGGGGCTGGGGAGACCCAGTACTTC
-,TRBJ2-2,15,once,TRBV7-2,CASSPTRTNTGELFF,TGTGCCAGCAGTCCAACAAGGACGAACACCGGGGAGCTGTTTTTT
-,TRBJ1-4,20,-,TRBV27,CASSLSPRGGYGGTNEKLFF,TGTGCCAGCAGTTTATCGCCACGAGGGGGATACGGCGGAACTAATGAAAAACTGTTTTTT
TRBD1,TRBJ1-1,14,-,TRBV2,CASSERGQSTEAFF,TGTGCCAGCAGTGAAAGGGGGCAGAGCACTGAAGCTTTCTTT
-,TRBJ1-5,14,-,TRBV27,CASSPRGDNQPQHF,TGTGCCAGCAGTCCCAGGGGTGACAATCAGCCCCAGCATTTT
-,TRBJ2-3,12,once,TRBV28,CASSLVTDTQYF,TGTGCCAGCAGTTTGGTTACAGATACGCAGTATTTT
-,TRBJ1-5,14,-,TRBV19,CASNGAGSNQPQHF,TGTGCCAGTAACGGCGCAGGGAGCAATCAGCCCCAGCATTTT
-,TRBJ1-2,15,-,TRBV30,CAWSAQNLGVRGYTF,TGTGCCTGGAGTGCCCAAAACTTGGGTGTACGTGGCTACACCTTC
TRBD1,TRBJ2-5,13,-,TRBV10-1,CASQRTGQETQYF,TGCGCCAGCCAAAGGACAGGCCAAGAGACCCAGTACTTC
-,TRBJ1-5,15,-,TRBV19,CASSILGAGNQPQHF,TGTGCCAGTAGTATTTTAGGGGCAGGGAACCAGCCCCAGCATTTT
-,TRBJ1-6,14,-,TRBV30,CAWIAGADNSPLHF,TGTGCCTGGATAGCCGGGGCTGATAATTCACCCCTCCACTTT
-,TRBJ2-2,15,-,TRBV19,CASSIAAGYTGELFF,TGTGCCAGTAGTATAGCCGCAGGGTACACCGGGGAGCTGTTTTTT
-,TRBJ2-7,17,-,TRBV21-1,CASSKERTGLSSYEQYF,TGTGCCAGCAGCAAAGAGAGGACGGGTTTAAGCTCCTACGAGCAGTACTTC
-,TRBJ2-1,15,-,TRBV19,CASSIGWQGSYEQFF,TGTGCCAGTAGTATCGGTTGGCAGGGGTCCTATGAGCAGTTCTTC
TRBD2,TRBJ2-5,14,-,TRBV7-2,CASSLALAGETQYF,TGTGCCAGCAGCTTAGCACTAGCGGGAGAGACCCAGTACTTC
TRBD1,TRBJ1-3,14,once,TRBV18,CASSLQGATNTIYF,TGTGCCAGCTCACTGCAGGGGGCCACAAACACCATATATTTT
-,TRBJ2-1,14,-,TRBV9,CASSVDPPDGEQFF,TGTGCCAGCAGCGTAGACCCCCCAGACGGTGAGCAGTTCTTC
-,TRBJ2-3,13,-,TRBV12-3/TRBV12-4,CASSQTSTDTQYF,TGTGCCAGCAGCCAGACTAGCACAGATACGCAGTATTTT
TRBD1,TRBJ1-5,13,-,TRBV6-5,CAGQGAGNQPQHF,TGTGCCGGACAGGGGGCCGGCAATCAGCCCCAGCATTTT
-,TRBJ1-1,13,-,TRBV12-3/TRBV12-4,CASRVLVNTEAFF,TGTGCCAGCAGAGTCCTAGTGAACACTGAAGCTTTCTTT
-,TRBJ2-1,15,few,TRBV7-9,CASSPPPRFGNEQFF,TGTGCCAGCAGCCCGCCCCCCCGGTTTGGCAATGAGCAGTTCTTC
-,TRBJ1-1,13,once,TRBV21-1,CASSKKRIRRAFF,TGTGCCAGCAGCAAAAAGAGAATAAGACGGGCTTTCTTT
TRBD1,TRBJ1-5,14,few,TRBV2,CARGGTGQAEPQHF,TGTGCCAGGGGGGGGACAGGGCAGGCCGAGCCCCAGCATTTT
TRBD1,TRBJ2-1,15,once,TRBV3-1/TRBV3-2,CASSRGTGVSNEQFF,TGTGCCAGCAGCCGAGGGACAGGGGTTAGTAATGAGCAGTTCTTC
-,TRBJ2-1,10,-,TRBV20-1,CSAAPDRGFF,TGCAGTGCTGCTCCGGACCGGGGGTTCTTC
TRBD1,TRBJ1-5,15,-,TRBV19,CASNIQGLGNQPQHF,TGTGCCAGTAATATACAGGGGCTTGGCAATCAGCCCCAGCATTTT
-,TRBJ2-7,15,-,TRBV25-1,CASSGTDGLSYEQYF,TGTGCCAGCAGTGGCACGGACGGCCTCTCCTACGAGCAGTACTTC
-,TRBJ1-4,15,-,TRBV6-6,CASSYDAGRGEKLFF,TGTGCCAGCAGTTACGATGCGGGCCGCGGTGAAAAACTGTTTTTT